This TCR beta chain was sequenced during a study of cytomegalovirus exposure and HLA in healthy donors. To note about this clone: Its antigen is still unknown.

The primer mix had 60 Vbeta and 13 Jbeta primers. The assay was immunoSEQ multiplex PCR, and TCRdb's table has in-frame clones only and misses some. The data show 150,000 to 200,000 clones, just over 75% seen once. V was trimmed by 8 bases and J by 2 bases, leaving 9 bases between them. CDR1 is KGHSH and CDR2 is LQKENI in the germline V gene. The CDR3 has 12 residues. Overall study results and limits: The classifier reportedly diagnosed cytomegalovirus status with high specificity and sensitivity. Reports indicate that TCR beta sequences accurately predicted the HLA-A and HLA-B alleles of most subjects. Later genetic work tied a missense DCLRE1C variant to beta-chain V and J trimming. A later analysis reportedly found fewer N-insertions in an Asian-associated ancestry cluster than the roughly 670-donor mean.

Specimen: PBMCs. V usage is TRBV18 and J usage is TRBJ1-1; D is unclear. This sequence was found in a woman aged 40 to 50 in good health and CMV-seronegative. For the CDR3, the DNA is TGTGCCAGCCGTCCCTCTAACACTGAAGCTTTCTTT. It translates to CASRPSNTEAFF.